The sequence of this T cell receptor (beta chain) was determined in a study of vaccination effects on CD4 cells after COVID-19. Trimming took 11 bases from V and 3 from J, leaving 14 bases between them. CDR1 and CDR2 from the germline V gene are LNHDA and SQIVND (reference sequence). This CDR3 contains 13 residues. Findings and caveats of the study: The study found marked clonal contraction of infection- and vaccine-induced clones late after vaccination.

Points on this clone: As yet, its antigen is unknown.

Method: immunoSEQ multiplex PCR; TCRdb's copy keeps in-frame clones and lacks some. The repertoire holds tens of thousands of clones, about 86% seen once, with approximately 1.3% in the top ten. Pools of viral peptides were used by the ViraFEST assay to expand antigen-specific CD4+ T cells ahead of sequencing. The culture ran for roughly 10 days before CD4+ T cells were isolated. Two doses of either BNT162b2 or mRNA-1273 were given to each participant. The rearrangement uses TRBV19 and TRBJ1-5; possible D gene TRBD1, 5 bases. This TCR derives from a human donor who received a COVID-19 vaccine. The sample consisted of CD4+ T cells from PBMCs cultured with HCoV-229E spike peptides, taken after COVID-19 vaccination. The CDR3 loop reads CAVAPRANQPQHF. CDR3 coding DNA: TGTGCCGTTGCTCCCAGGGCCAATCAGCCCCAGCATTTT.